One sample yielded the 27 T cell receptor beta chains listed below, sequenced in a study of blood T cell repertoires in COVID-19. Measured with immunoSEQ multiplex PCR; TCRdb has only the in-frame clones, and not every one. The repertoire holds 150,000 to 200,000 clones, 80% to 90% seen once, with around 8.4% in the top ten. The material sequenced was PBMCs or T cells enriched from blood (not recorded which). Receptors originate from a woman aged 18-30 years who had recovered from COVID-19.

V is TRBV9 and J is TRBJ1-6, with D perhaps TRBD1 (5 bases). This CDR3 has 15 residues. The V gene's germline CDR1 is SGDLS and CDR2 YYNGEE. The germline V and J ends were trimmed by 4 bases and 9 bases, with 17 bases remaining between them. CDR3 coding DNA: TGTGCCAGCAGCCCCACCCCAGGGTCCGGTTCACCCCTCCACTTT. Encoded protein: CASSPTPGSGSPLHF.

This chain connects TRBV28 to TRBJ1-5, with D perhaps matching TRBD1 (5 bases). The CDR3 covers 14 residues. Trimming pared 6 bases from V and 1 base from J, leaving 10 bases between. CDR1 and CDR2 (germline): MDHEN, SYDVKM. In nucleotides, the CDR3 is TGTGCCAGCAGCCCGGGGGGGAGCAATCAGCCCCAGCATTTT. This codes for CASSPGGSNQPQHF.

The V call is TRBV28, the J call TRBJ2-7; the match to TRBD2 covers 11 bases. Per the germline V gene, CDR1 is MDHEN and CDR2 is SYDVKM. The junction had 6 bases not matched to a gene; V was cut back by 3 bases and J by 5 bases. The CDR3 loop spans 15 amino acids. Written as DNA, the CDR3 is TGTGCCAGCAGTTTCGAGACTAGCGGGGTTCACGAGCAGTACTTC. It encodes CASSFETSGVHEQYF.

V and J are TRBV18 and TRBJ2-7, with unresolved D. Germline V gene data show CDR1 as KGHSH and CDR2 as LQKENI. Trimming took 0 bases from V and 2 from J, leaving 8 bases between them. The CDR3 has 14 residues. The CDR3, as DNA: TGTGCCAGCTCACCACCCGGAGCCACCTACGAGCAGTACTTC. Translated, it gives CASSPPGATYEQYF.

This chain joins TRBV11-2 and TRBJ1-1; D is unresolved. V was trimmed by 0 bases and J by 4 bases, leaving 21 bases between them. Germline loops: CDR1 SGHAT, CDR2 FQNNGV. This CDR3 contains 18 residues. The CDR3 here is CASSLDSWRGGLGTEAFF. The CDR3 DNA reads TGTGCCAGCAGCTTAGATTCCTGGCGGGGAGGTTTAGGCACTGAAGCTTTCTTT.

The chain is built from TRBV5-1 and TRBJ1-3; possible D gene TRBD1, 5 bases. Between the trimmed V and J ends, which lost 0 bases and 4 bases, there was a span of 11 bases. CDR1 is SGHRS and CDR2 is YFSETQ in the germline V gene. This CDR3 contains 15 residues. The CDR3 is CASSLAQGTGNTIYF. The DNA for the CDR3 is TGCGCCAGCAGCTTGGCGCAGGGTACGGGAAACACCATATATTTT.

The J gene is TRBJ2-7, the V gene TRBV12-3 or TRBV12-4, with 8 bases aligning to TRBD1. The CDR3 spans 13 residues. V was clipped by 6 bases and J by 6 bases; unmatched bases: 7. The CDR3 DNA reads as TGTGCCAGCAGGTGGACAGGGATGCCCGAGCAGTACTTC. It codes for CASRWTGMPEQYF.

The chain couples TRBV5-1 to TRBJ2-1, with TRBD1 matching 9 bases. This CDR3 is built from 16 residues. The V and J ends lost 2 bases and 6 bases, in that order; junction bases with no gene match: 9. CDR1 is SGHRS, CDR2 YFSETQ, per germline. DNA for the CDR3: TGCGCCAGCAGCTTCTGGGACCCGGGACAGGGCAATGAGCAGTTCTTC. Amino acids: CASSFWDPGQGNEQFF.

V usage is TRBV28 and J usage is TRBJ1-2; 7 bases match TRBD1. Germline trimming cut 9 bases from V and 2 bases from J; bases unmatched to any gene: 9. CDR1 is MDHEN and CDR2 is SYDVKM in the germline V gene. This CDR3 has 14 residues. The CDR3: CASVPTGENYGYTF. The CDR3 coding sequence is TGTGCCAGTGTTCCTACAGGGGAGAACTATGGCTACACCTTC.

The rearrangement joins TRBV5-1 to TRBJ1-1; TRBD1 matches 8 bases. The length of the CDR3 is 15 residues. J lost 0 bases, V lost 4 bases, and 5 bases had no gene match. The germline V gene encodes CDR1 SGHRS and CDR2 YFSETQ. CDR3 region: CASSGTGEMNTEAFF. CDR3 sequence (DNA): TGCGCCAGCAGCGGGACAGGCGAAATGAACACTGAAGCTTTCTTT.

This chain connects TRBV2 to TRBJ1-1, with D possibly being TRBD1 (5 bases). Germline V CDR1 and CDR2: SNHLY, FYNNEI. With 8 bases removed from V and 1 base from J, the gap between germline ends came to 14 bases. The CDR3 covers 14 residues. CDR3 sequence reads: CASLAGMGNTEAFF. DNA for the CDR3: TGTGCCAGCCTCGCAGGGATGGGGAACACTGAAGCTTTCTTT.

The chain combines TRBV7-9 with TRBJ1-4; D perhaps matches TRBD1 (5 bases). V lost 0 bases and J 5 bases, leaving 10 bases between the germline ends. Germline values: CDR1 SEHNR, CDR2 FQNEAQ (reference sequence). The CDR3 has 15 residues. CDR3 sequence reads: CASSLAWGSNEKLFF. CDR3 sequence (DNA): TGTGCCAGCAGCTTAGCGTGGGGCTCAAATGAAAAACTGTTTTTT.

The rearrangement uses TRBV9 and TRBJ2-3, with 8 bases identical to TRBD1. V lost 1 base to trimming and J lost 1 base; unmatched junction nucleotides: 5. This CDR3 comprises 16 residues. The V gene's germline CDR1 is SGDLS and CDR2 YYNGEE. This CDR3 reads CASSVSHRGGTDTQYF. The CDR3 DNA follows: TGTGCCAGCAGCGTATCCCACAGGGGGGGCACAGATACGCAGTATTTT.

This clone has only a few counts. The chain combines TRBV3-1 (or the pseudogene TRBV3-2) with TRBJ2-7; TRBD1 agrees at 10 bases. V shed 3 bases and J 6 bases; nucleotides not matched to a gene: 8. The germline V gene has CDR1 LGHDT and CDR2 YNNKEL (reference sequence). This CDR3 contains 15 residues. The CDR3 bases are TGTGCCAGCAGCCAGAGGGGGACAGGGGCGTCCGAGCAGTACTTC. The encoded protein is CASSQRGTGASEQYF.

This clone was observed a handful of times. The chain employs TRBV12-3 or TRBV12-4 and TRBJ2-7, with no clear D. This CDR3 contains 12 residues. Deletions cut 6 bases from V and 7 bases from J, with 13 bases between. The CDR3 DNA reads TGTGCCAGCAGCTTCCCTTCCGGGGAGCAGTACTTC. It is translated as CASSFPSGEQYF.

This rearrangement joins TRBV25-1 to TRBJ2-5; TRBD1 aligns across 7 bases. The CDR3 length is 14 residues. The V gene end was trimmed by 4 bases and the J gene end by 5 bases; junction bases not matched to a gene: 7. Germline CDR1 and CDR2: MGHDK and SYGVNS. The CDR3 sequence is CASSVRGRAETQYF. The DNA of the CDR3 is TGTGCCAGCAGTGTTAGGGGGCGCGCGGAGACCCAGTACTTC.

The chain is built from TRBV5-8 and TRBJ2-7, with 8 bases aligning to TRBD1. The germline V gene encodes CDR1 SGHTS and CDR2 YDEGEE. The CDR3 has 14 amino acids. With V trimmed by 0 bases and J by 4 bases, 3 bases remained unmatched. The CDR3 DNA follows: TGTGCCAGCAGCTTGGCAGGGGGCCAGTACGAGCAGTACTTC. This encodes CASSLAGGQYEQYF.

The chain joins TRBV4-2 to TRBJ2-3, with 7 positions matching TRBD2. CDR1 is LGHNA and CDR2 is YNFKEQ in the germline V gene. J was trimmed by 1 base and V by 0 bases; bases with no gene match: 1. This CDR3 is built from 15 residues. CDR3 coding DNA: TGTGCCAGCAGCCAAGATCGGGGGGGCACAGATACGCAGTATTTT. Encoded protein: CASSQDRGGTDTQYF.

The chain joins TRBV10-3 to TRBJ2-5; 7 bases agree with TRBD1. CDR1 is ENHRY, CDR2 SYGVKD, per germline. V lost 8 bases and J lost 6; bases outside the gene matches: 6. This CDR3 has 12 amino acids. Written as DNA, the CDR3 is TGTGCCATCGGAACAGGGGAAAAGACCCAGTACTTC. Translated: CAIGTGEKTQYF.

This clone turned up a few times. The chain employs TRBV6-5 and TRBJ1-4; 8 bases align to TRBD1. The length of the CDR3 is 15 residues. Unmatched junction bases numbered 11, after V lost 6 bases and J lost 8 bases. Germline V gene sequence: CDR1 MNHEY, CDR2 SVGAGI. CDR3: CASRHQRTGREKLFF. The CDR3 DNA reads TGTGCCAGCAGACACCAACGGACAGGGCGGGAAAAACTGTTTTTT.

The gene calls are TRBV19 and TRBJ1-5; no firm D call. The CDR3 has 14 amino acids. The V gene's germline CDR1 is LNHDA and CDR2 SQIVND (reference sequence). V was clipped by 5 bases and J by 5 bases, with 13 bases between them. The CDR3 loop reads CASSSNPGHQPQHF. DNA of the CDR3: TGTGCCAGTAGTTCCAATCCAGGCCATCAGCCCCAGCATTTT.

The gene calls are TRBV11-2 and TRBJ2-3, with a possible D match to TRBD2 (5 bases). With 5 bases removed from V and 2 bases from J, the gap between germline ends came to 11 bases. There are 14 residues in the CDR3. CDR1 is SGHAT, CDR2 FQNNGV, per germline. CDR3 amino acids: CASSLGVYTDTQYF. The CDR3 nucleotides read TGTGCCAGCAGCCTCGGGGTCTACACAGATACGCAGTATTTT.

The genes are TRBV28 and TRBJ1-1; D is unresolved. Germline V CDR1 and CDR2: MDHEN, SYDVKM. This CDR3 has 13 residues. V dropped 8 bases and J dropped 3 bases, with 13 bases sitting between them. The CDR3 DNA follows: TGTGCCAGCTCTTCTCCCCGGGACACTGAAGCTTTCTTT. This codes for CASSSPRDTEAFF. Full variable domain (missing parts from reference TRBV28 and TRBJ1-1): DVKVTQSSRYLVKRTGEKVFLECVQDMDHENMFWYRQDPGLGLRLIYFSYDVKMKEKGDIPEGYSVSREKKERFSLILESASTNQTSMYLCASSSPRDTEAFFGQGTRLTVV.

The chain is built from TRBV12-5 and TRBJ2-7; possibly TRBD2 for D (6 bases). CDR1 and CDR2 (germline): LGHNT, FRNRAP. Trimming took off 7 bases at V and 0 bases at J, with 13 bases between the two ends. This CDR3 region has 14 residues. The CDR3 DNA sequence: TGTGCTAGTGCTCGATTGGGGGGCTCCTACGAGCAGTACTTC. This sequence encodes CASARLGGSYEQYF.

The chain is built from TRBV29-1 and TRBJ1-1, with 8 bases matching TRBD1. The germline CDR1 and CDR2 sequences are SQVTM and ANQGSEA. The CDR3 loop spans 14 amino acids. V was pared by 5 bases and J by 4 bases, with 9 bases of the junction left unmatched. CDR3 amino acids: CSVRDRGPATEAFF. CDR3 in DNA: TGCAGCGTTCGTGACAGGGGTCCCGCCACTGAAGCTTTCTTT.

This chain links TRBV7-9 with TRBJ2-7; 7 bases agree with TRBD2. J lost 6 bases, V lost 1 base, and 12 bases had no gene match. Germline-derived CDR1 and CDR2 are SEHNR and FQNEAQ (reference sequence). CDR3 length: 16 residues. CDR3 sequence (DNA): TGTGCCAGCAGCTTAGATTTGGGGGGGAATATGGGCGAGCAGTACTTC. This translates into CASSLDLGGNMGEQYF.

The rearrangement joins TRBV18 to TRBJ1-1; D ambiguous. CDR1 and CDR2 (germline): KGHSH, LQKENI. V was clipped by 6 bases and J by 1 base, with 12 bases between them. This CDR3 comprises 14 residues. CDR3 sequence: CASSREQQNTEAFF. CDR3 sequence (DNA): TGTGCCAGCTCCCGGGAACAGCAGAACACTGAAGCTTTCTTT.